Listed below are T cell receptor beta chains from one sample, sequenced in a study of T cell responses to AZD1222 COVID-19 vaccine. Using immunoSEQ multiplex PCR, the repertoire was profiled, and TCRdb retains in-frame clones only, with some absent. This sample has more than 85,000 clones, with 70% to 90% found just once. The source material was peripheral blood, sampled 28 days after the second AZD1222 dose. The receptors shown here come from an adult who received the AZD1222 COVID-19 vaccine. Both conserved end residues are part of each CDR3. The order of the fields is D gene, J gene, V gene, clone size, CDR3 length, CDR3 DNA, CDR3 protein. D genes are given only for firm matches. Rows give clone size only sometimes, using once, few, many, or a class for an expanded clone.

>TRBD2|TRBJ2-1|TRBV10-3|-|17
TGTGCCATCAGTTCGTCCCCGGGACTAGCGGGGGTGAATGAGCAGTTCTTC
CAISSSPGLAGVNEQFF
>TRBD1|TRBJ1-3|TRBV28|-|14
TGTGCCAGCAGTAACGGGACAGGGACAGACACCATATATTTT
CASSNGTGTDTIYF
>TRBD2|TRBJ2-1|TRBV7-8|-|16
TGTGCCAGCAGCTTAGTCTTAGCGGGCCCCTACAATGAGCAGTTCTTC
CASSLVLAGPYNEQFF
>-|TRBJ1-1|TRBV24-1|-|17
TGTGCCACGGATCGGCCGGAGACACCTCGTTTGAACACTGAAGCTTTCTTT
CATDRPETPRLNTEAFF
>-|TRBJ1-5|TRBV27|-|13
TGTGCCAGCAGTCACCAAGACAATCAGCCCCAGCATTTT
CASSHQDNQPQHF
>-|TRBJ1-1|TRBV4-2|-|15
TGTGCCAGCAGCCAAGAAATAAGACGGAGGACTGAAGCTTTCTTT
CASSQEIRRRTEAFF
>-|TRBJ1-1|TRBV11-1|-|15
TGTGCCAGCATCCCCCTCTCGGAGCGATACACTGAAGCTTTCTTT
CASIPLSERYTEAFF
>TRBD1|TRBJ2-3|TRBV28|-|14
TGTGCCAGCAGTTTCCGACAGGGGACAGATACGCAGTATTTT
CASSFRQGTDTQYF
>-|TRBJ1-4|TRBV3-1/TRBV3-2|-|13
TGTGCCAGCAGCGGGTACAGTAATGAAAAACTGTTTTTT
CASSGYSNEKLFF
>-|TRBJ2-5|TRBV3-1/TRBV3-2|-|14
TGTGCCAGCAGCCAAGAGGGGTACCAAGAGACCCAGTACTTC
CASSQEGYQETQYF
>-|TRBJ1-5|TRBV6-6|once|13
TGTGCCAGCAGTTACGGGGCCACTCAGCCCCAGCATTTT
CASSYGATQPQHF
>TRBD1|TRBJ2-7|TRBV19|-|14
TGTGCCAGTAGTACGTCTAAACAGGGGTGGGAGCAGTACTTC
CASSTSKQGWEQYF
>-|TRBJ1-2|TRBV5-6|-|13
TGTGCCAGCAGCTTGGGTGGGGGCTATGGCTACACCTTC
CASSLGGGYGYTF
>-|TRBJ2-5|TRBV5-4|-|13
TGTGCCAGCAGCTCTATGCCGGAAGAGACCCAGTACTTC
CASSSMPEETQYF
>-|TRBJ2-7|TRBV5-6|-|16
TGTGCCAGCAGCTTGGGTCCGGGACCCCCCTCCTACGAGCAGTACTTC
CASSLGPGPPSYEQYF
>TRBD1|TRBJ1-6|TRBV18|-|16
TGTGCCAGCTCACCGAGGGTTCAGGACAGGGCTTCACCCCTCCACTTT
CASSPRVQDRASPLHF
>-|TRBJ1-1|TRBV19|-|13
TGTGCCAGTAGTATAGATCTGGCCGGGGAAGCTTTCTTT
CASSIDLAGEAFF
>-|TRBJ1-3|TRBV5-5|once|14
TGTGCCAGCAGCCATTTCACCACTGGAAACACCATATATTTT
CASSHFTTGNTIYF
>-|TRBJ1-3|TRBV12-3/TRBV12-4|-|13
TGTGCCAGCAGTTGGTCAGATAGAAACACCATATATTTT
CASSWSDRNTIYF
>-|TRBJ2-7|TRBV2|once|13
TGTGCCAGCAGTCCGGACGGAACCTACGAGCAGTACTTC
CASSPDGTYEQYF
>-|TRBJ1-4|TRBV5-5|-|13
TGTGCCAGCAGCTTGGCTCCCAATGAAAAACTGTTTTTT
CASSLAPNEKLFF
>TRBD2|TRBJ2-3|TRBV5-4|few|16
TGTGCCAGCAGCGGCGGGGGAGCGCGACTCACAGATACGCAGTATTTT
CASSGGGARLTDTQYF
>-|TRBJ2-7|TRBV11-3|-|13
TGTGCCAGCAGCTTAGCGACAGCTCGAGAGCAGTACTTC
CASSLATAREQYF
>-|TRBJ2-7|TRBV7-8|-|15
TGTGCCAGCAGCTCCCGGAGGGGGAGTAACGACGAGCAGTACTTC
CASSSRRGSNDEQYF
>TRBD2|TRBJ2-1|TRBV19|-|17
TGTGCCAGTAGTGCCGCCGGGACTACCTCCTCCTACAATGAGCAGTTCTTC
CASSAAGTTSSYNEQFF
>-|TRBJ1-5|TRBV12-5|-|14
TGTGCTAGTGGTTCTTCGGGGGGACGACAGCCCCAGCATTTT
CASGSSGGRQPQHF
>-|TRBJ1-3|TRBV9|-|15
TGTGCCAGCAGCGTGGACGGAATATCTGGAAACACCATATATTTT
CASSVDGISGNTIYF